This T cell receptor beta chain was recorded in a study of blood T cell repertoires in COVID-19. For the study at large: COVID-19 samples collected from the United States, Italy and Spain covered acute and convalescent phases. Sources were T cells, B-cell-depleted T cells, or PBMCs; the material itself was cDNA or gDNA.

In the original analysis: Amplifying reference gene primers gave estimates of nucleated cell counts. Using immunoSEQ multiplex PCR, the repertoire was profiled, and TCRdb retains in-frame clones only, with some absent. V and J calls and clone size are those listed in that table; D and trimming were worked out from the DNA. The repertoire includes 200,000 to 250,000 clones, 82% of them detected once, and 5.2% sits in the top ten. In this sample, this clone turned up once. The length of the CDR3 is 16 residues. The junction had 8 bases not matched to a gene; V was cut back by 5 bases and J by 1 base. Germline lookup yields CDR1 SGHKS and CDR2 YYEKEE (reference sequence).

Sequences were obtained from peripheral blood. This receptor was obtained from a woman aged 70-85 years with COVID-19, enrolled during active disease. The chain employs TRBV5-5 and TRBJ2-1, with TRBD2 matching 8 bases. Here the CDR3 DNA reads TGTGCCAGCAGTTCCGGACTAGCCTATTCCTACAATGAGCAGTTCTTC. It translates to CASSSGLAYSYNEQFF.